The 17 T cell receptor beta chains below come from one sample, sequenced in a study of identical twins. TCRdb re-called the 5' RACE reads through MiXCR, storing one row per CDR3 protein. The data show about 730,000 distinct CDR3 sequences, approximately 22% seen once. The sample also formed part of further work on T cells expressing NK-cell markers.

Input material: PBMCs. All receptors come from a woman aged 18-29 years in good health.

V and J are TRBV21-1 and TRBJ2-1; the D call of TRBD2 is as the table states it, not checked on the DNA. TRBV21-1 is a pseudogene locus. This CDR3 contains 18 residues. The CDR3 here is CASSTSRGLAGGYNEQFF. In DNA form, the CDR3 reads TGTGCCAGCAGCACCTCCAGAGGGCTAGCGGGGGGGTACAATGAGCAGTTCTTC.

As concerns this clonotype: Being one base from a much bigger clone, this may be a read error. The DNA for the CDR3 is TGTGCCAGCAGCCCCGGGACTAGCAACGAGCAGTACTTC. Protein sequence: CASSPGTSNEQYF. This chain links TRBV9 with TRBJ2-7; 9 nucleotides agree with TRBD2. CDR1 and CDR2 (germline): SGDLS, YYNGEE. J lost 5 bases, V lost 4 bases, and 4 bases had no gene match. This CDR3 spans 13 amino acids.

The table lists this clonotype with a few counts. The J gene is TRBJ1-2, the V gene TRBV7-2; D not certain. The CDR3 spans 11 residues. Trimming removed 5 bases at V and 8 bases at J, with 9 bases between. CDR1 is SGHTA, CDR2 FQGNSA, per germline. The CDR3 sequence is CASSNTAGYTF. The CDR3 bases are TGTGCCAGCAGCAATACCGCAGGCTACACCTTC.

This clonotype turned up a few times. This rearrangement joins TRBV25-1 to TRBJ1-2; D remains unclear. This CDR3 comprises 14 residues. Trimming removed 1 base from V and 4 bases from J, with 10 bases in between. Germline V gives CDR1 MGHDK, CDR2 SYGVNS. The CDR3 region is CASSESQTTYGYTF. CDR3 bases: TGTGCCAGCAGTGAATCACAGACCACCTATGGCTACACCTTC.

The V and J genes are TRBV9 and TRBJ2-4; TRBD2 matches 10 bases. CDR3 length: 14 residues. Germline V gene lookup returns CDR1 SGDLS and CDR2 YYNGEE. Unmatched junction bases numbered 5, after V lost 2 bases and J lost 9 bases. The DNA of the CDR3 is TGTGCCAGCAGCGTCCTAGCGGGAGATCGCATTCAGTACTTC. This encodes CASSVLAGDRIQYF.

Only one count was recorded for this clonotype. The genes are TRBV20-1 and TRBJ2-3, with 10 bases aligning to TRBD2. CDR1 and CDR2 from the germline V gene are DFQATT and SNEGSKA (reference sequence). This CDR3 has 14 residues. Losses at the gene ends were 6 bases for V and 5 bases for J; bases not matched to a gene: 8. CDR3 in DNA: TGCAGTGCCGCGGGAGCGGGGGGGCTAGATACGCAGTATTTT. Residues: CSAAGAGGLDTQYF.

The gene calls are TRBV15 and TRBJ2-1, with unresolved D. Germline assignment: CDR1 LNHNV and CDR2 YYDKDF (reference sequence). This CDR3 is 15 amino acids long. V lost 1 base and J 15 bases, leaving 22 bases between the germline ends. The CDR3 DNA sequence: TGTGCCACCAGCAGAGGCTTGACTCAGGAACAATTGGGGTTCTTC. Amino acid sequence: CATSRGLTQEQLGFF.

This clonotype was seen a handful of times. The chain links TRBV5-8 to TRBJ1-1; D gene ambiguous. Germline CDR1 is SGHTS and CDR2 is YDEGEE. The CDR3 totals 14 residues. Trimming shortened V by 1 base and J by 1 base, and 8 bases separated the two germline ends. The CDR3 sequence: CASSLMNGNTEAFF. The DNA for the CDR3 is TGTGCCAGCAGCTTGATGAACGGGAACACTGAAGCTTTCTTT.

This clonotype turned up a few times. This rearrangement joins TRBV7-9 to TRBJ2-3; possible D gene TRBD1, 6 bases. Germline V gene sequence: CDR1 SEHNR, CDR2 FQNEAQ (reference sequence). The germline V and J ends were trimmed by 5 bases and 3 bases, with 15 bases remaining between them. The CDR3 contains 15 residues. This chain's CDR3 is CASSRQGIGTDTQYF. In DNA form, the CDR3 reads TGTGCCAGCAGCCGCCAGGGGATCGGGACAGATACGCAGTATTTT.

This clonotype turned up a few times. The rearrangement joins TRBV6-1 to TRBJ1-4, with a tentative D call TRBD1 (6 bases). Germline CDR1 is MNHNS and CDR2 is SASEGT. The CDR3 runs to 15 residues. With 7 bases removed from V and 3 bases from J, the gap between germline ends came to 15 bases. CDR3 sequence reads: CASKIYRASNEKLFF. The CDR3 region has the DNA TGTGCCAGCAAAATCTACAGGGCCTCTAATGAAAAACTGTTTTTT.

This clonotype came up a few times. The chain combines TRBV10-3 with TRBJ2-2; a weak D match, TRBD2 (5 bases). The V end lost 7 bases, the J end lost 6 bases, and 15 bases lay between the germline ends. This CDR3 spans 14 amino acids. Germline V CDR1 and CDR2: ENHRY, SYGVKD. CDR3 loop: CAITQNRGSGELFF. In DNA, the CDR3 is TGTGCCATCACCCAGAATCGGGGTTCCGGGGAGCTGTTTTTT.

A few counts support this clonotype. The chain employs TRBV29-1 and TRBJ2-5; possible D gene TRBD2, 6 bases. The germline V gene has CDR1 SQVTM and CDR2 ANQGSEA. The CDR3 is 13 amino acids. V lost 8 bases and J lost 1, with 14 bases in between. The CDR3, as DNA: TGCAGCACCGACGGGGGAGTCCAAGAGACCCAGTACTTC. Encoded protein: CSTDGGVQETQYF.

This clonotype was counted between two and nine times. Here the CDR3 reads CASSLVASHTGELFF. The CDR3 DNA reads TGTGCCAGCAGCTTAGTGGCGTCACACACCGGGGAGCTGTTTTTT. The V call is TRBV11-2, the J call TRBJ2-2; D call uncertain. Deletions cut 1 base from V and 3 bases from J, with 9 bases between. Germline CDR1 reads SGHAT; CDR2 reads FQNNGV. This CDR3 contains 15 residues.

The chain combines TRBV9 with TRBJ2-1, with 7 bases fitting TRBD2. V dropped 0 bases and J dropped 8; count of bases not matched to a gene: 17. CDR1 is SGDLS and CDR2 is YYNGEE in the germline V gene. The CDR3 contains 18 residues. This CDR3 is CASSVGVAGGRKGYEQFF. CDR3 bases: TGTGCCAGCAGCGTAGGGGTGGCTGGCGGGAGAAAGGGATATGAGCAGTTCTTC.

This clonotype was picked up a small number of times. The rearrangement uses TRBV20-1 and TRBJ2-7; 7 bases agree with TRBD2. Germline lookup yields CDR1 DFQATT and CDR2 SNEGSKA (reference sequence). V lost 5 bases and J lost 5; bases outside the gene matches: 15. This CDR3 has 15 amino acids. The CDR3 is CSALRPGGSTHEQYF. DNA for the CDR3: TGCAGTGCTTTACGCCCGGGCGGGAGCACCCACGAGCAGTACTTC.

The chain recombines TRBV12-3 or TRBV12-4 with TRBJ2-1, with 8 bases that match TRBD2. The CDR3 sequence is 15 residues long. V gave up 1 base and J gave up 3 bases; unmatched junction bases: 2. Written as DNA, the CDR3 is TGTGCCAGCAGTTTAGGAGCGGGGGACTACAATGAGCAGTTCTTC. Its protein is CASSLGAGDYNEQFF.

V is TRBV29-1 and J is TRBJ2-3; 9 bases fit TRBD1. Looked up from germline, CDR1 is SQVTM and CDR2 is ANQGSEA. This CDR3 region has 13 residues. The trim removed 6 bases at V and 8 bases at J, leaving 9 bases unmatched. The CDR3 DNA follows: TGCAGCGTCTCCGGGACAGGGATCACTACGCAGTATTTT. Protein sequence: CSVSGTGITTQYF.